This is a list of T cell receptor beta chains from one sample in a study of spatial heterogeneity in lung cancer. A single record per CDR3 protein comes from TCRdb applying MiXCR to the 5' RACE reads. The table has approximately 52,000 distinct CDR3 sequences, under 7.5% seen once. This specimen was PBMCs, taken at surgery. The receptors shown here come from a female donor with early-stage non-small cell lung cancer. The CDR3 runs from the conserved cysteine through the conserved F or W. D genes are given only for firm matches. The size field is filled for only some rows; it gives once, few, many or a size class.

>.|TRBV5-1|.|TRBJ2-2
CASSLNGQTSGELFF
TGCGCCAGCAGCTTGAATGGACAGACCTCAGGGGAGCTGTTTTTT
>.|TRBV6-2/TRBV6-3|many|TRBJ2-5
CASSYSAGETQYF
TGTGCCAGCAGTTACTCCGCGGGAGAGACCCAGTACTTC
>.|TRBV2|many|TRBJ1-1
CASGHNQNTEAFF
TGTGCCAGCGGGCACAACCAGAACACTGAAGCTTTCTTT
>TRBD1|TRBV28|many|TRBJ2-2
CASSFLGQEYTGELFF
TGTGCCAGCAGTTTTTTGGGACAGGAGTACACCGGGGAGCTGTTTTTT
>.|TRBV4-3|few|TRBJ2-3
CASSQMSLRGTQYF
TGCGCCAGCAGCCAAATGAGCCTGAGAGGTACGCAGTATTTT
>.|TRBV6-2/TRBV6-3|many|TRBJ2-1
CASRGSSYNEQFF
TGTGCCAGCAGGGGTAGCTCCTACAATGAGCAGTTCTTC
>.|TRBV15|many|TRBJ1-6
CATSRVAGTNSPLHF
TGTGCCACCAGCAGAGTTGCGGGAACGAATTCACCCCTCCACTTT
>.|TRBV5-1|few|TRBJ1-1
CASSLNSGNTEAFF
TGCGCCAGCAGCTTGAATTCGGGCAACACTGAAGCTTTCTTT
>TRBD1|TRBV20-1|many|TRBJ2-7
CSAQTGRAYEQYF
TGCAGTGCCCAGACAGGGCGCGCCTACGAGCAGTACTTC
>.|TRBV13|many|TRBJ2-3
CASSPPAKALTDTQYF
TGTGCCAGCAGCCCTCCAGCGAAGGCCCTCACAGATACGCAGTATTTT
>TRBD1|TRBV5-1|.|TRBJ1-2
CASSPSPTGDYGYTF
TGCGCCAGCAGCCCATCGCCCACAGGGGACTATGGCTACACCTTC
>.|TRBV3-1|many|TRBJ2-5
CASSQFPPPETQYF
TGTGCCAGCAGCCAGTTTCCCCCGCCGGAGACCCAGTACTTC
>.|TRBV20-1|few|TRBJ1-2
CSASGDRDGTNYGYTF
TGCAGTGCTAGTGGGGACCGGGACGGGACTAACTATGGCTACACCTTC
>.|TRBV6-2/TRBV6-3|.|TRBJ2-7
CASRQSGRYEQYF
TGTGCCAGCAGACAGTCCGGCCGCTACGAGCAGTACTTC
>.|TRBV4-3|.|TRBJ2-3
CASSQEPSGSGSTDTQYF
TGCGCCAGCAGCCAAGAGCCCTCTGGGAGCGGTAGCACAGATACGCAGTATTTT
>.|TRBV18|medium-sized|TRBJ2-5
CASSLPSGTETQYF
TGTGCCAGCTCACTCCCGTCAGGGACGGAGACCCAGTACTTC
>.|TRBV2|many|TRBJ2-3
CASSPVRDGSQYF
TGTGCCAGCAGCCCAGTGAGGGACGGGTCGCAGTATTTT
>TRBD1|TRBV12-3/TRBV12-4|.|TRBJ1-6
CASSPTRDRYSPLHF
TGCGCCAGCAGTCCTACTCGGGACAGATATTCACCCCTCCACTTT
>.|TRBV5-1|many|TRBJ2-5
CASREGETQYF
TGCGCCAGCAGAGAGGGAGAGACCCAGTACTTC
>TRBD1|TRBV6-5|many|TRBJ2-7
CASSYSGPGQGREQYF
TGTGCCAGCAGTTACTCGGGGCCGGGACAGGGCCGCGAGCAGTACTTC
>.|TRBV12-3/TRBV12-4|many|TRBJ1-2
CASSLRRSRGLTNYGYTF
TGTGCCAGCAGTTTAAGAAGGTCCCGGGGACTAACTAACTATGGCTACACCTTC
>.|TRBV6-1|many|TRBJ2-7
CASSEQQGPQYF
TGTGCCAGCAGTGAACAACAGGGTCCCCAATACTTC
>.|TRBV20-1|.|TRBJ2-3
CSATRDDRSSDTQYF
TGCAGTGCTACCCGAGATGACAGGTCCTCAGATACGCAGTATTTT
>TRBD1|TRBV5-4|many|TRBJ2-1
CASSPLGAGGSEQFF
TGTGCCAGCAGCCCCCTAGGGGCAGGGGGCTCTGAGCAGTTCTTC
>.|TRBV6-2/TRBV6-3|many|TRBJ1-6
CASSTPTGRDSPLHF
TGTGCCAGCAGTACCCCGACAGGAAGGGATTCACCCCTCCACTTT
>.|TRBV15|many|TRBJ2-7
CATSRDRGPYEQYF
TGTGCCACCAGCAGAGATCGGGGACCCTACGAGCAGTACTTC
>.|TRBV9|many|TRBJ1-2
CASSYSEGREDGYTF
TGTGCCAGCAGCTACTCCGAGGGTAGGGAGGATGGCTACACCTTC
>.|TRBV5-1|many|TRBJ2-5
CASSPGFGSETQYF
TGCGCCAGCAGCCCCGGTTTCGGGTCAGAGACCCAGTACTTC
>TRBD2|TRBV2|many|TRBJ2-1
CASSELRGFYNEQFF
TGTGCCAGCAGTGAATTGCGGGGGTTCTACAATGAGCAGTTCTTC
>.|TRBV4-3|many|TRBJ2-1
CASSQRYGNEQFF
TGCGCCAGCAGCCAACGGTATGGGAATGAGCAGTTCTTC
>TRBD2|TRBV11-2|many|TRBJ2-1
CASSLYPAGGYNEQFF
TGTGCCAGCAGCTTATACCCAGCGGGGGGTTACAATGAGCAGTTCTTC
>TRBD1|TRBV19|many|TRBJ1-3
CASSMGQAVNTIYF
TGTGCCAGTAGTATGGGACAGGCCGTAAACACCATATATTTT
>.|TRBV7-2|.|TRBJ2-4
CASSPGQAGNIQYF
TGTGCCAGCAGCCCCGGGCAAGCCGGAAACATTCAGTACTTC
>.|TRBV29-1|many|TRBJ2-7
CSVAGGVEEQYF
TGCAGCGTTGCAGGAGGGGTTGAAGAGCAGTACTTC
>TRBD2|TRBV20-1|few|TRBJ2-3
CSAERRGGAWYTQYF
TGCAGTGCCGAACGACGCGGGGGGGCATGGTATACGCAGTATTTT
>.|TRBV7-2|.|TRBJ2-5
CASSPRSASLSKTQYF
TGTGCCAGCAGCCCCAGATCCGCTAGTCTCTCAAAGACCCAGTACTTC
>.|TRBV3-1|many|TRBJ2-3
CASSQGRVSTDTQYF
TGTGCCAGCAGCCAAGGAAGGGTGAGCACAGATACGCAGTATTTT
>.|TRBV5-1|many|TRBJ2-3
CASRSGTDTQYF
TGCGCCAGCAGGAGCGGTACAGATACGCAGTATTTT
>.|TRBV20-1|.|TRBJ2-3
CSARDWQTHRDTQYF
TGCAGTGCTAGAGATTGGCAAACCCATCGAGATACGCAGTATTTT
>TRBD1|TRBV7-3|few|TRBJ2-1
CASSLQGVVGNEQFF
TGTGCCAGCAGCTTACAGGGGGTCGTCGGGAATGAGCAGTTCTTC
>.|TRBV27|many|TRBJ2-6
CAGLGSSGANVLTF
TGTGCCGGTCTAGGTTCGTCTGGGGCCAACGTCCTGACTTTC
>TRBD2|TRBV7-2|many|TRBJ2-3
CASSSGGAGDTQYF
TGTGCCAGCAGCTCCGGGGGGGCCGGGGATACGCAGTATTTT
>.|TRBV3-1|.|TRBJ2-7
CASSQNRLPYEQYF
TGTGCCAGCAGCCAGAACAGGCTACCCTACGAGCAGTACTTC
>.|TRBV5-1|many|TRBJ2-1
CASSTGGTYNEQFF
TGCGCCAGCAGCACCGGGGGTACCTACAATGAGCAGTTCTTC
>TRBD1|TRBV29-1|many|TRBJ1-5
CSVQQGFNQPQHF
TGCAGCGTACAACAGGGGTTCAATCAGCCCCAGCATTTT
>TRBD2|TRBV7-8|many|TRBJ2-1
CASSSLPGLAASGNEQFF
TGTGCCAGCAGCTCGTTACCGGGACTAGCGGCTTCGGGGAATGAGCAGTTCTTC